The T cell receptor beta chain described here comes from a study of blood T cells in healthy people across ages. Study-level points and caveats: The lack of PBMC sorting stopped any conclusive naive versus antigen-experienced comparison.

Healthy Caucasian individuals from Russia aged about 6 to 90 were enrolled as donors. A J-beta primer mix and a sample-barcoded 5' primer were used in a second PCR of roughly 7 to 12 cycles. Using its own MiXCR run on the 5' RACE reads, TCRdb lists one record per CDR3 protein. This sample has 1.5 million to 2 million distinct CDR3 sequences; about 49% occur once, and the top ten carry 2.1%. Comments on this clonotype: Its antigen is unidentified.

The CDR3 covers 16 residues. V lost 1 base, J lost 11 bases, and 24 bases lay in between. Germline CDR1 and CDR2: SEHNR and FQNEAQ (reference sequence). The V and J genes are TRBV7-9 and TRBJ2-7; no firm D call. This TCR derives from a woman between 40 and 55 years old in good health. The sample consisted of blood. CDR3 sequence (DNA): TGTGCCAGCAGCTTAGTTGCTTCCGAGTCTGGAATGAGAGAGTACTTC. Protein: CASSLVASESGMREYF. Full variable domain (remainder filled in from reference TRBV7-9 and TRBJ2-7): DTGVSQNPRHKITKRGQNVTFRCDPISEHNRLYWYRQTLGQGPEFLTYFQNEAQLEKSRLLSDRFSAERPKGSFSTLEIQRTEQGDSAMYLCASSLVASESGMREYFGPGTRLTVT.